This T cell receptor (beta chain) was captured by sequencing in a study of T cell responses to AZD1222 COVID-19 vaccine. For this clone: Its antigen is unknown.

CDR3 length: 14 residues. CDR1 and CDR2 from the germline V gene are MDHEN and SYDVKM. Trimming removed 6 bases at V and 1 base at J, with 12 bases between. Repertoires were generated with immunoSEQ multiplex PCR, while TCRdb's copy carries only in-frame clones and drops some. The repertoire holds some 150,000 clones, with about nine tenths as singletons. Study-level points and caveats: In all cases, repertoires were sampled only after the peak T cell response. At study baseline, merely five or six AZD1222 recipients were seropositive. Among spike-specific TCRs, nearly half reportedly target unmutated variant regions. Spike-specific TCR breadth and depth rose after two AZD1222 doses.

The rearrangement links TRBV28 to TRBJ1-2; no clear D gene. Sequences were derived from peripheral blood, sampled on day 0 of AZD1222 vaccination. This TCR came from an adult in good health. The CDR3 loop reads CASRFPGLNYGYTF. The CDR3 nucleotides are TGTGCCAGCAGATTTCCAGGACTTAACTATGGCTACACCTTC.